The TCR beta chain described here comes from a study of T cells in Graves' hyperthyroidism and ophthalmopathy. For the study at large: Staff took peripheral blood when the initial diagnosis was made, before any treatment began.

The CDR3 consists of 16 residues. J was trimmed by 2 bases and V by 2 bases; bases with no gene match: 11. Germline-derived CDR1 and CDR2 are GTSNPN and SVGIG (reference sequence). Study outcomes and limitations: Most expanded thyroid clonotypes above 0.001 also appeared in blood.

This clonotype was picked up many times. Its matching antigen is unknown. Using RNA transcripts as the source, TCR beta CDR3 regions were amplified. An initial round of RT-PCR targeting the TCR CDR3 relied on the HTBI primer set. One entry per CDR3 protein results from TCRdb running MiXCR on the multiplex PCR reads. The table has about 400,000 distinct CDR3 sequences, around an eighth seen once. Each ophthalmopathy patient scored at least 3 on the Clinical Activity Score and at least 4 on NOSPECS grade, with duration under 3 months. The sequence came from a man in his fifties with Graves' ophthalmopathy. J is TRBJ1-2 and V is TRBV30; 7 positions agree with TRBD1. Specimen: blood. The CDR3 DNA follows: TGTGCCTGGAGTTCATTCCCTCTGGGACAGAACTATGGCTACACCTTC. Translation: CAWSSFPLGQNYGYTF.